This TCR beta chain stems from a study of T cells after posttransplantation cyclophosphamide. Study-level results: Recipient CMV seropositivity and CMV reactivation strongly tracked TRB clonality. Donor CD8+ memory clones often dominated recipient blood repertoires at later times. Skin or GI-infiltrating T cells shared few TRB sequences with blood.

Concerning this clone itself: The antigen remains unidentified.

Only in-frame clones appear in the TCRdb table, and some are missing; sequencing was by immunoSEQ multiplex PCR. The sample records tens of thousands of clones, around 89% being singletons. The germline V and J ends were trimmed by 5 bases and 6 bases, with 23 bases remaining between them. The CDR3 totals 17 residues. The germline gives CDR1 MDHEN, CDR2 SYDVKM. Methotrexate plus calcineurin inhibitor accompanied controls' myeloablative marrow transplants; sampling was 1 year later. The chain combines TRBV28 with TRBJ2-1, with a tentative D call TRBD2 (7 bases). The starting material was PBMCs, obtained around 380 days after allogeneic stem cell transplant with calcineurin inhibitor and methotrexate. This clonotype was obtained from a female patient aged 30 to 45 who received an allogeneic stem cell transplant from an unrelated donor, was CMV-positive, and had acute and chronic GVHD. Some T cells may be the graft donor's. CDR3 in DNA: TGTGCCAGCAGTAGGCAGGGGCGGGGCGGGAGACCCAATGAGCAGTTCTTC. Translated: CASSRQGRGGRPNEQFF.